This T cell receptor (beta chain) came from a study of blood T cell repertoires in COVID-19. The CDR3 is 17 amino acids. Germline V lookup: CDR1 LNHDA, CDR2 SQIVND (reference sequence). V shed 2 bases and J shed 4 bases, with 19 bases lying between them. In the original processing: Amplification from reference gene primers served as the basis for estimated nucleated cell counts. TCRdb keeps only in-frame clones here, not all; method: immunoSEQ multiplex PCR. The DNA was the basis for D and trimming; V, J and clone size are from that table. The data hold about 110,000 clones, with around 81% observed a single time.

This rearrangement joins TRBV19 to TRBJ2-3; TRBD2 is a possible D gene (7 bases). Material for sequencing was peripheral blood. The sequence was collected from a woman in her 70s with acute or convalescent COVID-19. The CDR3 sequence is CASSISSGGEFPDTQYF. The CDR3 coding sequence is TGTGCCAGTAGTATAAGTTCGGGGGGCGAATTCCCAGATACGCAGTATTTT. Combining the CDR3 with reference TRBV19 and TRBJ2-3 gives the whole variable domain DGGITQSPKYLFRKEGQNVTLSCEQNLNHDAMYWYRQDPGQGLRLIYYSQIVNDFQKGDIAEGYSVSREKKESFPLTVTSAQKNPTAFYLCASSISSGGEFPDTQYFGPGTRLTVL.